What follows are 19 T cell receptor beta chains derived from one specimen sequenced in a study of cytomegalovirus exposure and HLA in healthy donors. PCR involved 60 Vbeta and 13 Jbeta primers. Sequencing used immunoSEQ multiplex PCR; TCRdb keeps in-frame clones, though not all of them. The sample holds about 160,000 clones, around 77% seen once. Sequencing used PBMCs. These receptors were obtained from a man aged 50 to 59 in good health and CMV-seropositive.

This clone was seen a handful of times. The chain links TRBV4-3 to TRBJ1-1; 7 positions agree with TRBD1. In germline, CDR1 is LGHNA, CDR2 YSLEER. V lost 1 base, J lost 1 base, and 0 bases stayed unmatched. This CDR3 has 14 residues. In nucleotides, the CDR3 is TGCGCCAGCAGCCAAGGACAGGGGAACACTGAAGCTTTCTTT. Translation gives CASSQGQGNTEAFF.

V gene TRBV5-6 combines with J gene TRBJ1-4; 7 positions match TRBD1. The CDR3 consists of 14 residues. J lost 7 bases, V lost 4 bases, and 7 bases had no gene match. Germline CDR1 and CDR2: SGHDT and YYEEEE. The CDR3 is CASSRGRRSEKLFF. The CDR3 DNA sequence: TGTGCCAGCAGCAGGGGGCGGAGGAGTGAAAAACTGTTTTTT.

This clone was observed a handful of times. The chain links TRBV2 to TRBJ1-5; 7 bases are shared with TRBD1. This CDR3 comprises 11 residues. Germline values: CDR1 SNHLY, CDR2 FYNNEI. V trimming: 3 bases; J trimming: 15 bases; junction bases outside the gene matches: 5. CDR3 protein: CASSDRDSRHF. CDR3 DNA sequence: TGTGCCAGCAGTGACCGGGACAGTCGGCATTTT.

V gene TRBV6-5 combines with J gene TRBJ1-5; D uncertain. V gave up 6 bases and J gave up 6 bases, with 18 bases separating them. In germline, CDR1 is MNHEY, CDR2 SVGAGI. This CDR3 region has 15 residues. CDR3 residues: CASRPTQSGGQPQHF. In DNA form, the CDR3 reads TGTGCCAGCAGGCCGACTCAGTCCGGCGGTCAGCCCCAGCATTTT.

The J gene is TRBJ1-3, the V gene TRBV6-5; D possibly corresponds to TRBD1 (5 bases). The V gene lost 0 bases and the J gene lost 0 bases, with 6 bases spanning the gap. The CDR3 extends over 15 amino acids. The germline V gene has CDR1 MNHEY and CDR2 SVGAGI. In nucleotides, the CDR3 is TGTGCCAGCAGTTACTCGGACACCTCTGGAAACACCATATATTTT. It encodes CASSYSDTSGNTIYF.

The CDR3 coding sequence is TGTGCCAGCAGCTTAGCGTGGGGACAGGGGACCGATGAGCAGTTCTTC. Its protein is CASSLAWGQGTDEQFF. The chain is built from TRBV7-9 and TRBJ2-1; TRBD1 matches 10 bases. Losses at the gene ends were 0 bases for V and 8 bases for J; bases not matched to a gene: 7. The CDR3 sequence is 16 residues long. Per the germline V gene, CDR1 is SEHNR and CDR2 is FQNEAQ (reference sequence). Filled out from reference TRBV7-9 and TRBJ2-1, the complete variable domain reads DTGVSQNPRHKITKRGQNVTFRCDPISEHNRLYWYRQTLGQGPEFLTYFQNEAQLEKSRLLSDRFSAERPKGSFSTLEIQRTEQGDSAMYLCASSLAWGQGTDEQFFGPGTRLTVL.

The rearrangement joins TRBV28 to TRBJ1-3; D is ambiguous. Germline V CDR1 and CDR2: MDHEN, SYDVKM. The ends were cut back, 2 bases at V and 0 bases at J, with 11 bases in the middle. CDR3 length equals 16 residues. DNA for the CDR3: TGTGCCAGCAGTTTACCCAGCGATTTCTCTGGAAACACCATATATTTT. The encoded protein is CASSLPSDFSGNTIYF.

The gene calls are TRBV5-6 and TRBJ2-7; tentatively, D is TRBD1 (5 bases). Trimming shortened V by 5 bases and J by 2 bases, and 11 bases separated the two germline ends. This CDR3 comprises 13 residues. Germline V gene lookup returns CDR1 SGHDT and CDR2 YYEEEE. The CDR3 protein is CASSARAPYEQYF. The CDR3, as DNA: TGTGCCAGCAGTGCCAGGGCGCCCTACGAGCAGTACTTC. The complete variable domain, with remaining parts taken from reference TRBV5-6 and TRBJ2-7, reads DAGVTQSPTHLIKTRGQQVTLRCSPKSGHDTVSWYQQALGQGPQFIFQYYEEEERQRGNFPDRFSGHQFPNYSSELNVNALLLGDSALYLCASSARAPYEQYFGPGTRLTVT.

This clone was picked up a small number of times. The rearrangement uses TRBV6-4 and TRBJ1-1, with TRBD1 as a possible D gene (5 bases). Germline V CDR1 and CDR2: MRHNA, SNTAGT. The V gene lost 5 bases and the J gene lost 1 base, with 8 bases spanning the gap. The CDR3 totals 13 residues. The CDR3 reads CASSLTGNTEAFF. CDR3 nucleotides: TGTGCCAGCAGTCTAACAGGGAACACTGAAGCTTTCTTT.

For this clone: Additional DNA sequences in this sample encode the identical CDR3. The chain employs TRBV10-2 and TRBJ1-2; 8 bases agree with TRBD1. In germline, CDR1 is WSHSY, CDR2 SAAADI. V gave up 4 bases and J gave up 3 bases; unmatched junction bases: 13. This CDR3 has 17 amino acids. The CDR3 sequence: CASSGRRTGLSDYGYTF. CDR3 sequence (DNA): TGCGCCAGCAGTGGGCGACGGACAGGGCTTTCTGACTATGGCTACACCTTC.

The rearrangement uses TRBV28 and TRBJ2-5; D gene uncertain. The V end was cut by 2 bases, the J end by 3 bases, with 10 bases between. The CDR3 is made up of 14 amino acids. CDR1 MDHEN and CDR2 SYDVKM come from the germline V gene. CDR3 loop: CASSLGSGKETQYF. The CDR3, as DNA: TGTGCCAGCAGTTTAGGGTCAGGCAAAGAGACCCAGTACTTC.

This clone was observed a handful of times. The chain employs TRBV11-2 and TRBJ2-5; D is perhaps TRBD1 (5 bases). The CDR3 is 15 amino acids. The V end was cut by 3 bases, the J end by 0 bases, with 11 bases between. Germline V gene lookup returns CDR1 SGHAT and CDR2 FQNNGV. The CDR3 DNA reads TGTGCCAGCAGCTTGCAGGCAGGGAACCAAGAGACCCAGTACTTC. It translates to CASSLQAGNQETQYF.

This clone appeared a single time. The CDR3 DNA reads as TGTGCCAGCTCACCACAGGGGGCAACCTACGAGCAGTACTTC. It specifies CASSPQGATYEQYF. This sequence joins TRBV18 and TRBJ2-7; 7 bases match TRBD1. Germline V gene sequence: CDR1 KGHSH, CDR2 LQKENI. The CDR3 runs to 14 residues. The V segment lost 1 base and the J segment 2 bases; nucleotides outside the gene matches: 2.

The chain employs TRBV6-5 and TRBJ2-2; a weak D match, TRBD2 (5 bases). CDR3 length: 13 residues. The germline V gene encodes CDR1 MNHEY and CDR2 SVGAGI. V was pared by 7 bases and J by 8 bases, with 14 bases between. In nucleotides, the CDR3 is TGTGCCAGCACTCCCGTGGGAGCGGGGGAGCTGTTTTTT. Amino acid sequence: CASTPVGAGELFF.

The chain carries TRBV10-1 and TRBJ2-7, with TRBD1 identical over 7 bases. The V gene's germline CDR1 is WNHNN and CDR2 SYGVQD (reference sequence). V lost 3 bases, J lost 7 bases, and 6 bases stayed unmatched. The CDR3 spans 13 residues. The DNA for the CDR3 is TGCGCCAGCAGTGAAGAGGGGGCAGGGGAGCAGTACTTC. Its protein is CASSEEGAGEQYF.

The rearrangement joins TRBV12-5 to TRBJ2-1; D unresolved. With 5 bases removed from V and 7 bases from J, the gap between germline ends came to 6 bases. The CDR3 covers 11 residues. The V gene's germline CDR1 is LGHNT and CDR2 FRNRAP. The chain's CDR3 is CASGPPNEQFF. The DNA for the CDR3 is TGTGCTAGTGGTCCCCCGAATGAGCAGTTCTTC.

The chain is built from TRBV7-9 and TRBJ1-2; D gene ambiguous. CDR3 length equals 14 residues. The ends were cut back, 3 bases at V and 4 bases at J, with 12 bases in the middle. The germline gives CDR1 SEHNR, CDR2 FQNEAQ (reference sequence). As DNA, the CDR3 is TGTGCCAGCAGCTTCATGGGAGGGAGCTATGGCTACACCTTC. Amino acids: CASSFMGGSYGYTF.

The chain has TRBV5-4 and TRBJ2-4; no definite D call. The V gene lost 2 bases and the J gene lost 3 bases, with 9 bases spanning the gap. Per the germline V gene, CDR1 is SGHNT and CDR2 is YYREEE (reference sequence). This CDR3 is 14 amino acids long. The DNA for the CDR3 is TGTGCCAGCAGCTTCCCCGGTGGCAAAAACATTCAGTACTTC. Translating it yields CASSFPGGKNIQYF.

The chain recombines TRBV4-3 with TRBJ1-4; TRBD1 is a possible D gene (5 bases). This CDR3 has 15 residues. V was cut by 1 base and J by 6 bases, with 12 bases left in between. From germline, CDR1 is LGHNA and CDR2 YSLEER. The chain's CDR3 is CASSQGQRRDEKLFF. The CDR3 region has the DNA TGCGCCAGCAGCCAAGGACAGAGACGCGATGAAAAACTGTTTTTT.